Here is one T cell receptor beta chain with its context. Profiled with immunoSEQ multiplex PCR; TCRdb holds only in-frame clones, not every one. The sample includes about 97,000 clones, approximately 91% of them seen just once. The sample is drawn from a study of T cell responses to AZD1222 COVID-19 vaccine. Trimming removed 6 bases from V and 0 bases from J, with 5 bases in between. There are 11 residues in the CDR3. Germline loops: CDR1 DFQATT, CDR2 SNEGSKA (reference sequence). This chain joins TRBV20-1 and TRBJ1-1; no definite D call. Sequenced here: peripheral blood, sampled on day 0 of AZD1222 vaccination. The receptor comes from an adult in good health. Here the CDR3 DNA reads TGCAGTGCGCATTTGAACACTGAAGCTTTCTTT. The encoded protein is CSAHLNTEAFF.